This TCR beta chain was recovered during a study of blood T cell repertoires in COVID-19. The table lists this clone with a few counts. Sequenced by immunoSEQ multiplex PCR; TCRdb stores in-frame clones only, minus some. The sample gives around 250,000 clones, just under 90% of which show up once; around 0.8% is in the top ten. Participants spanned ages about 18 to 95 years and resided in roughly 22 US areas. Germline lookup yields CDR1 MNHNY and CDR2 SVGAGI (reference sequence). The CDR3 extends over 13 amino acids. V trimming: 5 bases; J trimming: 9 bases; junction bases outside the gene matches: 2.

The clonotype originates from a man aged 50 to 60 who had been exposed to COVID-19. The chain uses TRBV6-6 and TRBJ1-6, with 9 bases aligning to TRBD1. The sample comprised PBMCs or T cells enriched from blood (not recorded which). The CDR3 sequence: CASSTTGGSPLHF. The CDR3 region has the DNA TGTGCCAGCAGTACGACAGGGGGTTCACCCCTCCACTTT.